This T cell receptor beta chain was recovered during a study of cytomegalovirus exposure and HLA in healthy donors. This clone was seen only once. Its antigen is unknown. Libraries were prepared by immunoSEQ multiplex PCR; TCRdb keeps only in-frame clonotypes and omits some of them. This sample has 150,000 to 200,000 clones, with roughly 84% found just once. V gave up 4 bases and J gave up 0 bases; unmatched junction bases: 3. The CDR3 loop spans 15 amino acids. From germline, CDR1 is SGHDT and CDR2 YYEEEE. Broader study findings: Usually a TCR sequence was rare, but some public TCRs were found in many donors.

The TCR originated in a man between 18 and 29 years old in good health and CMV-seropositive. The material sequenced was PBMCs. V is TRBV5-6 and J is TRBJ2-2; TRBD1 matches 7 bases. For the CDR3, the DNA is TGTGCCAGCAGCACAGGGGTTGCGAACACCGGGGAGCTGTTTTTT. Residues: CASSTGVANTGELFF.